These T cell receptor beta chains were read from a single sample in a study of blood T cell repertoires in COVID-19. Repertoires were generated with immunoSEQ multiplex PCR, while TCRdb's copy carries only in-frame clones and drops some. The profile covers approximately 340,000 clones, with 65% to 85% appearing a single time and 2.5% to 3.5% taken by the ten largest. Sequences were obtained from peripheral blood. These TCRs come from a man aged 25 to 45 with active or convalescent COVID-19. CDR3s include the opening cysteine and the closing phenylalanine or tryptophan. A D gene is named only where the DNA matches it firmly. Clone size is stated in some rows and not others, as once, few, many or a class when expanded.

v_call,j_call,d_call,clone_size,cdr3_aa,cdr3_nt
TRBV14,TRBJ2-7,TRBD2,NA,CASSHWGGYEQYF,TGTGCCAGCAGCCATTGGGGGGGCTACGAGCAGTACTTC
TRBV24-1,TRBJ2-1,TRBD1,few,CATSDLGTGTMNEQFF,TGTGCCACCAGTGATTTGGGGACAGGGACTATGAATGAGCAGTTCTTC
TRBV10-3,TRBJ2-7,TRBD1,NA,CAISDVAGGSYEQYF,TGTGCCATCAGTGACGTCGCAGGGGGCTCCTACGAGCAGTACTTC
TRBV24-1,TRBJ1-2,TRBD1,NA,CATSDNSDRGHGYTF,TGTGCCACCAGTGATAACTCGGACAGGGGCCATGGCTACACCTTC
TRBV5-1,TRBJ1-1,NA,NA,CASSLGGPTEAFF,TGCGCCAGCAGCTTAGGCGGGCCCACTGAAGCTTTCTTT
TRBV30,TRBJ1-6,NA,NA,CAWSRDTGNSPLHF,TGTGCCTGGAGTCGGGACACAGGGAATTCACCCCTCCACTTT
TRBV5-3,TRBJ2-7,NA,few,CARSHGGGAYEQYF,TGTGCCAGAAGCCACGGGGGAGGCGCCTACGAGCAGTACTTC
TRBV24-1,TRBJ2-3,TRBD2,NA,CATSDPGLAGGLTDTQYF,TGTGCCACCAGTGATCCTGGACTAGCGGGGGGGCTCACAGATACGCAGTATTTT
TRBV24-1,TRBJ1-2,NA,few,CATSDFGQNYGYTF,TGTGCCACCAGTGATTTCGGACAGAACTATGGCTACACCTTC
TRBV2,TRBJ2-3,NA,NA,CASGRDRPPTDTQYF,TGTGCCAGCGGTCGAGACAGACCACCTACAGATACGCAGTATTTT
TRBV3-1/TRBV3-2,TRBJ2-1,TRBD2,NA,CASSPWRQPSGGQATFF,TGTGCCAGCAGCCCCTGGCGTCAGCCTAGCGGGGGCCAAGCTACGTTCTTC
TRBV5-1,TRBJ2-2,NA,once,CASRPPDRSNTGELFF,TGCGCCAGCAGGCCCCCAGACAGGTCGAACACCGGGGAGCTGTTTTTT
TRBV30,TRBJ1-6,TRBD1,NA,CAWSAWDRGNSPLHF,TGTGCCTGGAGTGCGTGGGACAGGGGGAATTCACCCCTCCACTTT
TRBV24-1,TRBJ2-3,NA,NA,CATSDVQGGSTDTQYF,TGTGCCACCAGTGATGTCCAGGGGGGTAGCACAGATACGCAGTATTTT
TRBV3-1/TRBV3-2,TRBJ1-1,NA,NA,CASSQDRRLGPVNTEAFF,TGTGCCAGCAGCCAAGATAGGAGATTGGGGCCGGTGAACACTGAAGCTTTCTTT
TRBV4-1,TRBJ1-4,NA,few,CASSPPSGGKGNEKLFF,TGCGCCAGCAGCCCGCCCTCCGGGGGGAAGGGGAATGAAAAACTGTTTTTT
TRBV2,TRBJ2-3,TRBD1,NA,CASRQGQGRDTQYF,TGTGCCAGCAGACAAGGACAGGGGAGAGATACGCAGTATTTT
TRBV24-1,TRBJ1-2,TRBD1,NA,CATSDGTVAVDYGYTF,TGTGCCACCAGTGACGGGACAGTCGCGGTGGACTATGGCTACACCTTC